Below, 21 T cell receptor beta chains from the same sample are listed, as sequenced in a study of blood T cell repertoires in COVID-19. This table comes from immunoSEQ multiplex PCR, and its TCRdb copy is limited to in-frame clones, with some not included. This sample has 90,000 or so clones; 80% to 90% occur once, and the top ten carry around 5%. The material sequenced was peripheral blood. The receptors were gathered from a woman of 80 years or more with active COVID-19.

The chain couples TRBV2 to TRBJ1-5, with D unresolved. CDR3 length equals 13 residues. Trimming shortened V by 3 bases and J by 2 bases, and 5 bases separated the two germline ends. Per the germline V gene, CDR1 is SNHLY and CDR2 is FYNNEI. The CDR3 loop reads CASSDSGNQPQHF. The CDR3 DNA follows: TGTGCCAGCAGTGACTCCGGCAATCAGCCCCAGCATTTT.

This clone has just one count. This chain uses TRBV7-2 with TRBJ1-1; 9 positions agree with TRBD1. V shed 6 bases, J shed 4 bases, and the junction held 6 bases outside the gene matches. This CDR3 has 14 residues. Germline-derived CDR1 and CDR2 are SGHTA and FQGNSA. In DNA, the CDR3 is TGTGCCAGCAGTCGGGGACAGGGCTCCACTGAAGCTTTCTTT. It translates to CASSRGQGSTEAFF.

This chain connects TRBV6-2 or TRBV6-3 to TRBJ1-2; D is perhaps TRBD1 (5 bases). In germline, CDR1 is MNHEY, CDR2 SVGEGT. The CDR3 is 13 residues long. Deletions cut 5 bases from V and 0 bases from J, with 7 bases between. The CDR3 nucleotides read TGTGCCAGCAGTGAGACAGCTAACTATGGCTACACCTTC. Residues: CASSETANYGYTF.

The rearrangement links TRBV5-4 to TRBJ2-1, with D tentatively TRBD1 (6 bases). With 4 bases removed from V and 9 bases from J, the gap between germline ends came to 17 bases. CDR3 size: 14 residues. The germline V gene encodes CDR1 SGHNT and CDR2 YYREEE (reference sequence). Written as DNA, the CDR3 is TGTGCCAGCAGCCCCTCGACAGGTTCTTCTGAGCAGTTCTTC. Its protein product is CASSPSTGSSEQFF.

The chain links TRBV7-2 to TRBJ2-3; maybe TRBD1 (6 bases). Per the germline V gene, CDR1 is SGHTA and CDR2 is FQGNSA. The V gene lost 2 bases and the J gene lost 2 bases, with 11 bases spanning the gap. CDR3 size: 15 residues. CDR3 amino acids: CASSLRTVNTDTQYF. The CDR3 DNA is TGTGCCAGCAGCTTACGGACAGTTAACACAGATACGCAGTATTTT.

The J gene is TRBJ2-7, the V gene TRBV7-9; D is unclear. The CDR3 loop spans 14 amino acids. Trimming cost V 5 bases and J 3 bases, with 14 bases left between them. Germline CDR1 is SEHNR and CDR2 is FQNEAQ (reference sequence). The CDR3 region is CASSTLVVGYEQYF. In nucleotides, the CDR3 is TGTGCCAGCAGCACCCTAGTGGTGGGCTACGAGCAGTACTTC.

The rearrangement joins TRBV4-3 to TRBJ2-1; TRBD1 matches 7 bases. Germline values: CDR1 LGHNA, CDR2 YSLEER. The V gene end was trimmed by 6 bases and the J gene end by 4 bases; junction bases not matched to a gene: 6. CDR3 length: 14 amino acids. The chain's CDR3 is CASSPQGSYNEQFF. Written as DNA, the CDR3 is TGCGCCAGCAGTCCACAGGGGTCATACAATGAGCAGTTCTTC.

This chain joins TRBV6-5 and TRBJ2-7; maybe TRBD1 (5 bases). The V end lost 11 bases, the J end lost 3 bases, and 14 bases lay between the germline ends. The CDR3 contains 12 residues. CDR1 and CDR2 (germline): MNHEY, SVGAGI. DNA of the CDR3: TGTGCCGCTACAGGAGACCTCTACGAGCAGTACTTC. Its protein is CAATGDLYEQYF.

The CDR3 spells CASSPVRGSSGNTIYF. CDR3 nucleotides: TGTGCCAGCTCACCGGTCCGGGGATCCTCTGGAAACACCATATATTTT. The rearrangement joins TRBV18 to TRBJ1-3; D remains unclear. With 3 bases removed from V and 0 bases from J, the gap between germline ends came to 12 bases. The CDR3 runs to 16 residues. Per germline, CDR1 KGHSH and CDR2 LQKENI.

Written as DNA, the CDR3 is TGTGCCAGCAGACGCGGTCCGGGACTAGCGGGAGTTTTGAATGAGCAGTTCTTC. Its protein is CASRRGPGLAGVLNEQFF. The chain combines TRBV27 with TRBJ2-1; 14 positions match TRBD2. The CDR3 totals 18 residues. V lost 6 bases, J lost 7 bases, and 14 bases stayed unmatched. Germline V gene sequence: CDR1 MNHEY, CDR2 SMNVEV (reference sequence).

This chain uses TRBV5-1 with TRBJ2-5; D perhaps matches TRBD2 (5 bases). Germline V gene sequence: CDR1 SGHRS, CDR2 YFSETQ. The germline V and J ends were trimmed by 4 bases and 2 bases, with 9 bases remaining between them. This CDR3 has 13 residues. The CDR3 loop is CASSAGVQETQYF. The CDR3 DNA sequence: TGCGCCAGCAGCGCCGGGGTACAAGAGACCCAGTACTTC.

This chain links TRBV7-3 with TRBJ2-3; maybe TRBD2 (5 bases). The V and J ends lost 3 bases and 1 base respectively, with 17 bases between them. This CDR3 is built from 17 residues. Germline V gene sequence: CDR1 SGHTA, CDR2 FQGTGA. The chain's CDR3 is CASSLLGAVGGTDTQYF. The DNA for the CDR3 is TGTGCCAGCAGCTTGTTGGGAGCGGTAGGAGGCACAGATACGCAGTATTTT. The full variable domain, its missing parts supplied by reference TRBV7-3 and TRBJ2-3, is GAGVSQTPSNKVTEKGKYVELRCDPISGHTALYWYRQSLGQGPEFLIYFQGTGAADDSGLPNDRFFAVRPEGSVSTLKIQRTERGDSAVYLCASSLLGAVGGTDTQYFGPGTRLTVL.

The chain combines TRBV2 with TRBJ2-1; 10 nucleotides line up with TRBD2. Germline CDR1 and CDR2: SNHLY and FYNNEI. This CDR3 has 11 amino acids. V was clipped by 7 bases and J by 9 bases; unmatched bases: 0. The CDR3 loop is CASKREGEQFF. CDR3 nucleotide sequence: TGTGCCAGCAAGCGGGAGGGTGAGCAGTTCTTC. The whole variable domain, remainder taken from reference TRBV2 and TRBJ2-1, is EPEVTQTPSHQVTQMGQEVILRCVPISNHLYFYWYRQILGQKVEFLVSFYNNEISEKSEIFDDQFSVERPDGSNFTLKIRSTKLEDSAMYFCASKREGEQFFGPGTRLTVL.

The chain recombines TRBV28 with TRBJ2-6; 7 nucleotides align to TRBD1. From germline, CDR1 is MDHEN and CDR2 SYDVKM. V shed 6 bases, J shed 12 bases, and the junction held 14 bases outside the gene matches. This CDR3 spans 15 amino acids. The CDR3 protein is CASSRDRALPFVLTF. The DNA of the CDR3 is TGTGCCAGCAGCCGAGACAGGGCCCTCCCGTTCGTCCTGACTTTC.

CDR3 sequence (DNA): TGTGCCAGCAGCCAAACCCGTGGGCGCTACGAGCAGTACTTC. Translated, it gives CASSQTRGRYEQYF. The V call is TRBV3-1 (or the pseudogene TRBV3-2), the J call TRBJ2-7; D unresolved. The CDR3 is 14 amino acids. Germline lookup yields CDR1 LGHDT and CDR2 YNNKEL (reference sequence). With 2 bases removed from V and 3 bases from J, the gap between germline ends came to 11 bases.

Written as DNA, the CDR3 is TGTGCCAGCAGCTTGTTTCAGGGTGGGGGGACTGAAGCTTTCTTT. Translating it yields CASSLFQGGGTEAFF. The chain recombines TRBV5-6 with TRBJ1-1; tentatively, D is TRBD1 (5 bases). The CDR3 spans 15 residues. CDR1 and CDR2 from the germline V gene are SGHDT and YYEEEE. Trimming took 1 base from V and 5 from J, leaving 15 bases between them.

CDR3 sequence reads: CASNEGQGAAQHHYEQYF. In DNA, the CDR3 is TGTGCCAGCAATGAAGGACAGGGGGCAGCCCAACACCACTACGAGCAGTACTTC. The chain combines TRBV28 with TRBJ2-7; 11 bases align to TRBD1. Germline-derived CDR1 and CDR2 are MDHEN and SYDVKM. Trimming cost V 7 bases and J 3 bases; bases outside gene matches: 17. The CDR3 is 18 residues long.

Written as DNA, the CDR3 is TGTGCCAGCAACGGCCGGGAGGTCAGCACAGATACGCAGTATTTT. It specifies CASNGREVSTDTQYF. V is TRBV5-5 and J is TRBJ2-3, with 7 bases aligning to TRBD2. V lost 6 bases to trimming and J lost 0 bases; unmatched junction nucleotides: 7. The CDR3 consists of 15 residues. In germline, CDR1 is SGHKS, CDR2 YYEKEE (reference sequence).

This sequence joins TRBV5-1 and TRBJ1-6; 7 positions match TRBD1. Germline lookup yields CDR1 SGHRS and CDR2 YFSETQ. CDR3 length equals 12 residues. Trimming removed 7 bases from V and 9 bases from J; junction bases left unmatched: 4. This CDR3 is CASRQGTSPLHF. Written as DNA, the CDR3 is TGCGCCAGCCGACAGGGTACTTCACCCCTCCACTTT.

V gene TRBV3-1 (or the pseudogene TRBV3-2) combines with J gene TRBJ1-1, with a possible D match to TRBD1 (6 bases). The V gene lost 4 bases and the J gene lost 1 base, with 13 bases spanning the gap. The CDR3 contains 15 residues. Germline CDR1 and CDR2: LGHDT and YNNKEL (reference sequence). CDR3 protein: CASSPTRGANTEAFF. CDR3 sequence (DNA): TGTGCCAGCAGCCCCACGCGGGGGGCGAACACTGAAGCTTTCTTT.

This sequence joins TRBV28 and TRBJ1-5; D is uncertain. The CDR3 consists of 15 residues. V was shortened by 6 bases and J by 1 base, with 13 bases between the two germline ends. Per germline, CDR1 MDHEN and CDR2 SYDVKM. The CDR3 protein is CASSMFWRSNQPQHF. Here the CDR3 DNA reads TGTGCCAGCAGCATGTTTTGGAGGAGCAATCAGCCCCAGCATTTT.